This paragraph covers one T cell receptor (beta chain) sequence. Sample time point: persistent/refractory GD, antithyroid drugs over 5 years with positive TRAb. RNA extracted from PBMCs served as the sequencing template. The entry originates in a study of regulatory T cells in long-lasting Graves disease. Arm-PCR of CDR3 regions with iRepertoire HTBI primers generated TCR beta libraries. Methods used by the authors: Analysis of the samples identified about 62 TRBV and 14 to 15 TRBJ segments. TCRdb re-derived calls from the multiplex PCR reads in MiXCR, one entry per CDR3 protein. The authors' filters were not applied to this entry. The sample holds some 420,000 distinct CDR3 sequences, less than 25% seen once. Between the trimmed V and J ends, which lost 5 bases and 1 base, there was a span of 5 bases. Germline V gene lookup returns CDR1 SEHNR and CDR2 FQNEAQ (reference sequence). The CDR3 covers 12 residues.

The source material was peripheral blood mononuclear cells (PBMCs), sampled when the disease was refractory, from a patient treated with antithyroid drugs. V gene TRBV7-9 combines with J gene TRBJ1-1; D is uncertain. The clonotype originates from a female donor with Graves disease. In nucleotides, the CDR3 is TGTGCCAGCAGCACCCGGAACACTGAAGCTTTCTTT. Amino acid sequence: CASSTRNTEAFF.